This TCR beta chain was sequenced for a study of CD8+ T cells in alopecia areata. Germline V gene sequence: CDR1 SGHVS, CDR2 FNYEAQ. V was trimmed by 3 bases and J by 2 bases, leaving 7 bases between them. The CDR3 has 13 residues. Researchers took lesional scalp punch biopsies and peripheral blood from people who were alopecia areata patients. The sequencing template was cDNA reverse transcribed from extracted RNA. The assay was immunoSEQ multiplex PCR, and TCRdb's table has in-frame clones only and misses some. Of more than 12,000 clones detected, about 60% appear once; the ten largest clones hold approximately 11%.

The rearrangement joins TRBV7-6 to TRBJ2-5; D not resolved. The TCR was taken from a human donor with alopecia areata. The material sequenced was skin, taken at week 0. In DNA form, the CDR3 reads TGTGCCAGCAGCTTGAATTCACAAGAGACCCAGTACTTC. Translated: CASSLNSQETQYF.